The 31 T cell receptor beta chains reported below all come from one sample, sequenced in a study of neurological immune-mediated disorders. TCRdb re-called the 5' RACE reads through MiXCR, storing one row per CDR3 protein. The table includes 65,000 to 85,000 distinct CDR3 sequences, 3% to 4% detected once. Sequencing was carried out using PBMCs. The receptor source for this set is a woman in her forties or fifties with multiple sclerosis.

At least ten counts were recorded for this clonotype. V is TRBV20-1 and J is TRBJ1-2; D ambiguous. Germline values: CDR1 DFQATT, CDR2 SNEGSKA (reference sequence). Trimming shortened V by 4 bases and J by 2 bases, and 14 bases separated the two germline ends. This CDR3 comprises 14 residues. The CDR3, as DNA: TGCAGTGCTAATGTGGGAGTGGGGAACTATGGCTACACCTTC. It specifies CSANVGVGNYGYTF.

The sample holds many counts of this clonotype. The chain uses TRBV28 and TRBJ2-7, with 11 bases that match TRBD1. V was pared by 6 bases and J by 1 base, with 8 bases of the junction left unmatched. Germline V lookup: CDR1 MDHEN, CDR2 SYDVKM. CDR3 size: 16 residues. Here the CDR3 DNA reads TGTGCCAGCAGGCCTGCCGGGACAGGGGGATCCTACGAGCAGTACGTC. Its protein is CASRPAGTGGSYEQYV.

This clonotype has at least ten counts. The chain couples TRBV2 to TRBJ2-2, with D perhaps assigned TRBD1 or TRBD2 (6 bases each). The V gene lost 2 bases and the J gene lost 7 bases, with 14 bases spanning the gap. The CDR3 has 15 residues. Germline CDR1 reads SNHLY; CDR2 reads FYNNEI. CDR3 DNA: TGTGCCAGCAGTGAAAATACGGGGGCGAACGGGGAGCTGTTTTTT. Translation gives CASSENTGANGELFF.

V is TRBV7-9 and J is TRBJ2-4; 9 bases map to TRBD2. After removal of 5 bases from V and 3 bases from J, the junction contained 17 bases not matched to a gene. This CDR3 has 19 residues. The germline V gene has CDR1 SEHNR and CDR2 FQNEAQ (reference sequence). The CDR3 reads CASSPVSGLAILDKNIQYF. DNA for the CDR3: TGTGCCAGCAGCCCCGTCTCGGGACTAGCAATTCTAGACAAAAACATTCAGTACTTC.

This clonotype was detected only a few times. This may be a read error, as it is one base from a much larger clone. The chain combines TRBV12-3 or TRBV12-4 with TRBJ1-6, with D possibly matching TRBD1 (5 bases). CDR3 length: 14 residues. The CDR3 protein is CASSLGGRNSPLNF. The DNA for the CDR3 is TGTGCCAGCAGTCTGGGGGGACGAAATTCACCCCTCAACTTT.

This clonotype was seen many times. The chain combines TRBV7-2 with TRBJ2-3, with 11 nucleotides matching TRBD2. Germline assignment: CDR1 SGHTA and CDR2 FQGNSA. V was pared by 4 bases and J by 10 bases, with 13 bases of the junction left unmatched. CDR3 length: 16 residues. This CDR3 reads CASSSSGLAGGLSQYF. DNA for the CDR3: TGTGCCAGCAGCTCCTCCGGGTTAGCGGGGGGGCTTTCGCAGTATTTT. The full variable domain, rest sourced from reference TRBV7-2 and TRBJ2-3, is GAGVSQSPSNKVTEKGKDVELRCDPISGHTALYWYRQSLGQGLEFLIYFQGNSAPDKSGLPSDRFSAERTGGSVSTLTIQRTQQEDSAVYLCASSSSGLAGGLSQYFGPGTRLTVL.

This clonotype was counted ten times or more. CDR3 nucleotide sequence: TGTGCCAGCAGCTTAATGACAGGTCGAGAGACCCAGTACTTC. It encodes CASSLMTGRETQYF. This rearrangement joins TRBV13 to TRBJ2-5; D possibly corresponds to TRBD1 (6 bases). The germline V gene has CDR1 PRHDT and CDR2 FYEKMQ (reference sequence). This CDR3 spans 14 amino acids. The V gene lost 2 bases and the J gene lost 4 bases, with 11 bases spanning the gap.

This clonotype has at least ten counts. The chain recombines TRBV7-9 with TRBJ1-4, with D perhaps TRBD1 (5 bases). CDR3 size: 16 residues. The V gene's germline CDR1 is SEHNR and CDR2 FQNEAQ (reference sequence). The germline V and J ends were trimmed by 5 bases and 10 bases, with 23 bases remaining between them. The DNA of the CDR3 is TGTGCCAGCAGCCAACCCATAGAGATGAGTACAGGAAAACTGTTTTTT. The encoded protein is CASSQPIEMSTGKLFF.

This clonotype appeared many times. The chain combines TRBV5-1 with TRBJ1-1; D possibly corresponds to TRBD1 (5 bases). CDR1 is SGHRS and CDR2 is YFSETQ in the germline V gene. V was clipped by 4 bases and J by 3 bases, with 16 bases between them. The CDR3 contains 15 residues. CDR3 protein: CASSPRTAGDTEAFF. CDR3 nucleotides: TGCGCCAGCAGCCCAAGAACCGCGGGGGACACTGAAGCTTTCTTT.

This clonotype was counted ten times or more. The V and J genes are TRBV9 and TRBJ2-2; D remains unclear. This CDR3 comprises 12 residues. Germline V lookup: CDR1 SGDLS, CDR2 YYNGEE. V lost 4 bases to trimming and J lost 7 bases, with 8 bases between them. In DNA, the CDR3 is TGTGCCAGCAGCCCTCATAACGGGGAGCTGTTTTTT. It encodes CASSPHNGELFF.

This clonotype showed up many times. The V gene is TRBV12-3 or TRBV12-4, the J gene TRBJ1-1; weak D call: TRBD1 (5 bases). The CDR3 loop spans 15 amino acids. V lost 1 base and J lost 0, with 9 bases in between. The CDR3: CASSLVVGVNTEAFF. In DNA form, the CDR3 reads TGTGCCAGCAGTTTAGTGGTAGGGGTGAACACTGAAGCTTTCTTT.

This clonotype appeared once. It is likely a read error, because the conserved phenylalanine at the end of the CDR3 is missing. The chain joins TRBV7-2 to TRBJ2-1; 9 bases are shared with TRBD2. In germline, CDR1 is SGHTA, CDR2 FQGNSA. This CDR3 comprises 15 residues. Trimming removed 5 bases from V and 6 bases from J; junction bases left unmatched: 8. The CDR3 DNA is TGTGCCAGCAGCCCGCGACTAGCGGTAGGCAATGAGCAGTTCAAC. It translates to CASSPRLAVGNEQFN.

In its sample, this clonotype was seen many times. The V call is TRBV3-1, the J call TRBJ1-5; perhaps TRBD1 as D (5 bases). V gave up 1 base and J gave up 6 bases, with 10 bases separating them. Per germline, CDR1 LGHDT and CDR2 YNNKEL (reference sequence). CDR3 length equals 14 residues. CDR3 sequence (DNA): TGTGCCAGCAGCCAAGGCCAGGGTGGTCAGCCCCAGCATTTT. Its protein is CASSQGQGGQPQHF.

Ten or more counts support this clonotype. The chain has TRBV5-1 and TRBJ2-3; D unresolved. The CDR3 is 14 amino acids. Trimming removed 5 bases from V and 0 bases from J, with 10 bases in between. Germline V gives CDR1 SGHRS, CDR2 YFSETQ. CDR3 sequence: CASRARTSTDTQYF. The CDR3 DNA follows: TGCGCCAGCAGAGCACGAACTAGCACAGATACGCAGTATTTT.

There are many counts of this clonotype. This chain uses TRBV7-2 with TRBJ2-3; D gene ambiguous. Germline V gene lookup returns CDR1 SGHTA and CDR2 FQGNSA. Trimming took off 5 bases at V and 0 bases at J, with 15 bases between the two ends. This CDR3 is built from 16 residues. CDR3 nucleotide sequence: TGTGCCAGCAGCGTCGGGTTTCTCTTAAGCACAGATACGCAGTATTTT. It is translated as CASSVGFLLSTDTQYF.

This clonotype was counted many times. The chain combines TRBV29-1 with TRBJ2-7; D perhaps matches TRBD2 (6 bases). This CDR3 contains 13 residues. Trimming took off 4 bases at V and 6 bases at J, with 16 bases between the two ends. The germline CDR1 and CDR2 sequences are SQVTM and ANQGSEA. The CDR3: CSVGLVARVEQYF. DNA of the CDR3: TGCAGCGTTGGACTAGTGGCCCGCGTCGAGCAGTACTTC.

This clonotype came up many times. This chain joins TRBV6-5 and TRBJ2-5; 8 nucleotides match TRBD1. Germline-derived CDR1 and CDR2 are MNHEY and SVGAGI. CDR3 length: 15 amino acids. The ends lost 5 bases at V and 5 bases at J; junction bases unmatched: 10. DNA for the CDR3: TGTGCCAGCAGTCGCTTAGCAGGGGGCCAGGAGACCCAGTACTTC. It encodes CASSRLAGGQETQYF.

This clonotype was observed at least ten times. This chain links TRBV5-1 with TRBJ2-1; D not certain. Trimming took 5 bases from V and 1 from J, leaving 13 bases between them. CDR3 size: 15 residues. Looked up from germline, CDR1 is SGHRS and CDR2 is YFSETQ. Here the CDR3 reads CASSWDGDSYNEQFF. In nucleotides, the CDR3 is TGCGCCAGCAGTTGGGATGGAGATTCCTACAATGAGCAGTTCTTC.

This clonotype showed up many times. This chain uses TRBV12-3 or TRBV12-4 with TRBJ2-3, with D uncertain. Trimming left V 5 bases short and J 5 bases short, with 8 bases between. CDR3 length equals 12 residues. CDR3 sequence: CASSPVLDTQYF. CDR3 bases: TGTGCCAGCAGTCCCGTTCTAGATACGCAGTATTTT.

This clonotype was recorded many times. The rearrangement joins TRBV27 to TRBJ2-7, with D hard to call. CDR1 is MNHEY and CDR2 is SMNVEV in the germline V gene (reference sequence). V lost 0 bases, J lost 0 bases, and 15 bases lay in between. CDR3 size: 17 residues. CDR3 sequence reads: CASSLSWTMGLSYEQYF. The CDR3 DNA is TGTGCCAGCAGTTTATCGTGGACCATGGGTCTCTCCTACGAGCAGTACTTC.

This clonotype was seen many times. The V gene is TRBV7-9, the J gene TRBJ1-4; D remains unclear. CDR3 size: 14 residues. V was trimmed by 5 bases and J by 6 bases, leaving 13 bases between them. In germline, CDR1 is SEHNR, CDR2 FQNEAQ (reference sequence). CDR3 bases: TGTGCCAGCAGCCCCGGCGGGTCTGATGAAAAACTGTTTTTT. Its protein product is CASSPGGSDEKLFF.

This clonotype showed up many times. This chain uses TRBV12-3 or TRBV12-4 with TRBJ2-7; D not resolved. V was cut by 4 bases and J by 6 bases, with 7 bases left in between. The CDR3 is made up of 11 amino acids. CDR3 nucleotides: TGTGCCAGCAGTTCCAGATTCGAGCAGTACTTC. It encodes CASSSRFEQYF.

Turning to this clonotype: This clone may be a read error of a much larger clone one base away. This chain uses TRBV20-1 with TRBJ2-2; D unresolved. Germline CDR1 is DFQATT and CDR2 is SNEGSKA (reference sequence). This CDR3 is built from 12 residues. DNA for the CDR3: TGCAGTGCTAGGCGGAACCCCGGGGAGCTGTTTTTT. This gives the protein CSARRNPGELFF.

The table lists this clonotype with many counts. The chain combines TRBV7-9 with TRBJ1-2; 10 positions match TRBD1. The length of the CDR3 is 16 residues. V lost 7 bases, J lost 4 bases, and 12 bases stayed unmatched. Germline V CDR1 and CDR2: SEHNR, FQNEAQ (reference sequence). This CDR3 is CASTPVSGQGPYGYTF. CDR3 in DNA: TGTGCCAGCACCCCCGTCTCGGGACAGGGGCCCTATGGCTACACCTTC.

This clonotype was seen ten or more times. The gene calls are TRBV5-1 and TRBJ2-1, with D perhaps TRBD2 (6 bases). Germline CDR1 SGHRS, CDR2 YFSETQ. V gave up 4 bases and J gave up 4 bases, with 15 bases separating them. This CDR3 is built from 15 residues. The CDR3 loop reads CASSLPAGIYNEQFF. CDR3 in DNA: TGCGCCAGCAGCCTCCCGGCGGGAATATACAATGAGCAGTTCTTC.

This clonotype was counted ten times or more. This chain connects TRBV28 to TRBJ1-2; D might be TRBD1 (6 bases). Trimming removed 3 bases at V and 8 bases at J, with 10 bases between. This CDR3 has 12 residues. Germline V gives CDR1 MDHEN, CDR2 SYDVKM. CDR3 in amino acids: CASSFRGLGYTF. Here the CDR3 DNA reads TGTGCCAGCAGTTTTAGGGGGTTGGGCTACACCTTC.

This clonotype was detected ten times or more. The rearrangement links TRBV7-9 to TRBJ2-1, with TRBD2 matching 8 bases. Losses at the gene ends were 6 bases for V and 9 bases for J; bases not matched to a gene: 7. From germline, CDR1 is SEHNR and CDR2 FQNEAQ (reference sequence). This CDR3 is 13 amino acids long. The DNA for the CDR3 is TGTGCCAGCAGGGAGGGACTAGATTTTGAGCAGTTCTTC. Translation gives CASREGLDFEQFF.

This clonotype was counted at least ten times. This chain uses TRBV27 with TRBJ2-1, with D possibly matching TRBD2 (6 bases). This CDR3 is built from 14 residues. Trimming left V 5 bases short and J 8 bases short, with 16 bases between. Germline CDR1 MNHEY, CDR2 SMNVEV (reference sequence). For the CDR3, the DNA is TGTGCCAGCAGTATTTCCCGGGGGTCGCATGAGCAGTTCTTC. Protein sequence: CASSISRGSHEQFF.

This clonotype was found many times. The gene calls are TRBV7-2 and TRBJ1-6; D is perhaps TRBD1 (6 bases). The V gene lost 3 bases and the J gene lost 9 bases, with 12 bases spanning the gap. The CDR3 has 14 amino acids. CDR1 and CDR2 (germline): SGHTA, FQGNSA. This CDR3 is CASSFRQEGSPLHF. In DNA, the CDR3 is TGTGCCAGCAGCTTCAGACAGGAGGGTTCACCCCTCCACTTT.

This clonotype was seen repeatedly, ten times or more. V gene TRBV20-1 combines with J gene TRBJ1-4; D call uncertain. CDR3 size: 11 residues. V was clipped by 0 bases and J by 14 bases, with 10 bases between them. CDR1 and CDR2 from the germline V gene are DFQATT and SNEGSKA (reference sequence). The CDR3 reads CSARDDIGLFF. DNA for the CDR3: TGCAGTGCTAGAGATGACATTGGGCTGTTTTTT.

This clonotype was seen many times. This rearrangement joins TRBV7-2 to TRBJ1-1; D is undetermined. The CDR3 length is 14 residues. Germline values: CDR1 SGHTA, CDR2 FQGNSA. The V end lost 2 bases, the J end lost 8 bases, and 15 bases lay between the germline ends. The CDR3 DNA is TGTGCCAGCAGCTTACCTTCGAGGGAATGGGAAGCTTTCTTT. Its translation is CASSLPSREWEAFF.